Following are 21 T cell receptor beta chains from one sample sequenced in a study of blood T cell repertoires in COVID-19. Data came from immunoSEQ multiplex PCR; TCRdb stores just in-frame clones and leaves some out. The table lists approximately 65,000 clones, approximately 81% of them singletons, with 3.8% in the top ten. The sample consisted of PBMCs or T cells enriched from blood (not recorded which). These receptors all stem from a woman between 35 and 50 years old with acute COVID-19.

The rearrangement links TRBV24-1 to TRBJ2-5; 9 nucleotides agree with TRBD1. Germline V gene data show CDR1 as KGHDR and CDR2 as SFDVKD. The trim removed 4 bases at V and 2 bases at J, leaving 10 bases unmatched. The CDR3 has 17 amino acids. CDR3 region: CATSENFGTGKQETQYF. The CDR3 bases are TGTGCCACCAGTGAGAATTTTGGGACAGGGAAACAAGAGACCCAGTACTTC.

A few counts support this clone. CDR3 region: CASSQDDGIVDEQYF. The CDR3 DNA sequence: TGCGCCAGCAGCCAAGATGACGGGATAGTCGACGAGCAGTACTTC. V gene TRBV4-1 combines with J gene TRBJ2-7, with a weak D call TRBD2 (5 bases). V was trimmed by 0 bases and J by 5 bases, leaving 14 bases between them. The CDR3 loop spans 15 amino acids. The germline V gene has CDR1 MGHRA and CDR2 YSYEKL.

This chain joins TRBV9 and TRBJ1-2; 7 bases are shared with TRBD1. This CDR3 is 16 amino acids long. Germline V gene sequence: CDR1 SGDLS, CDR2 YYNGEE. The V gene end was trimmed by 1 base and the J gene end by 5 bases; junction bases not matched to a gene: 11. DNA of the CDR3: TGTGCCAGCAGCGTAATCTGGGCAGGGGGAAAGTATGGCTACACCTTC. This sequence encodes CASSVIWAGGKYGYTF.

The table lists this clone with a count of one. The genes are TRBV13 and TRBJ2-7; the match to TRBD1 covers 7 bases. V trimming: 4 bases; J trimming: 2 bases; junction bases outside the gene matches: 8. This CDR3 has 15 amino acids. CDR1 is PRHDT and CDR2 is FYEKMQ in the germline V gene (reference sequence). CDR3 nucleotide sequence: TGTGCCAGCAGCTCTTCTCCGGGACAGACCTACGAGCAGTACGTC. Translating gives CASSSSPGQTYEQYV.

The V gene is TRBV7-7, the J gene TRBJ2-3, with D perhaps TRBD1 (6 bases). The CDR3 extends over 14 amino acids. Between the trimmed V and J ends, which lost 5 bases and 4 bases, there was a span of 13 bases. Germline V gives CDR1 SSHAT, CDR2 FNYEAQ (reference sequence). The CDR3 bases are TGTGCCAGCAGCCCTAACAGGGTATCAGATACGCAGTATTTT. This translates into CASSPNRVSDTQYF.

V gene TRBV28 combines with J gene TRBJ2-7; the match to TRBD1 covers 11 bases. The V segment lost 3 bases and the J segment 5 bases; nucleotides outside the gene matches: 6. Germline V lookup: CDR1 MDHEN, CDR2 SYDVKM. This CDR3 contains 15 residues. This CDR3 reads CASSFSGTGGNEQYF. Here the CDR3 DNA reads TGTGCCAGCAGTTTCTCCGGGACAGGGGGAAACGAGCAGTACTTC.

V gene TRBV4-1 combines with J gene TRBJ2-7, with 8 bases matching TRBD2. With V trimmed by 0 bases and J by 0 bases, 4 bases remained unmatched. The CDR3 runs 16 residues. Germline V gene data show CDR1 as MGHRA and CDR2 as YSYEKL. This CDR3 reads CASSQDWREASYEQYV. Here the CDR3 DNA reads TGCGCCAGCAGCCAAGACTGGCGGGAGGCCTCCTACGAGCAGTACGTC.

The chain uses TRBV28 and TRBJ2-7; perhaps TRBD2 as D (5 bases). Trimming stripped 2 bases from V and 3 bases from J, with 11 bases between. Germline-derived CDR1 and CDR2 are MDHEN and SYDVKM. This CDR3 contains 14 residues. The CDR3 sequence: CASSLEGRGYEQYF. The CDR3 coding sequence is TGTGCCAGCAGTTTAGAAGGGAGAGGCTACGAGCAGTACTTC.

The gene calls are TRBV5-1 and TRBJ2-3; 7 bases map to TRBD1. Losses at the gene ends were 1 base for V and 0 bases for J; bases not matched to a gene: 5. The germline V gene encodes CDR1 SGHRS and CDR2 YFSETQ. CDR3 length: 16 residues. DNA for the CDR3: TGCGCCAGCAGCTTGCGTTCGACAGGGAGCACAGATACGCAGTATTTT. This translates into CASSLRSTGSTDTQYF.

DNA of the CDR3: TGTGCAAGTCGCTTCTCAACTAGCGGGAACACAGATACGCAGTATTTT. Its translation is CASRFSTSGNTDTQYF. The rearrangement joins TRBV12-2 to TRBJ2-3; TRBD2 is the table's D call and was not checked against the DNA. TRBV12-2 is an annotated pseudogene. The CDR3 is made up of 16 amino acids.

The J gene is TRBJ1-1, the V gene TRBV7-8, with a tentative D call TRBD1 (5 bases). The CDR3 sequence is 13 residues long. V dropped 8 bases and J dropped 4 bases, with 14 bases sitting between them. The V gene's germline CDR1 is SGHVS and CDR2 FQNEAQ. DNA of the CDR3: TGTGCCAGCCACCATGGCGGGGGCACTGAAGCTTTCTTT. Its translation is CASHHGGGTEAFF.

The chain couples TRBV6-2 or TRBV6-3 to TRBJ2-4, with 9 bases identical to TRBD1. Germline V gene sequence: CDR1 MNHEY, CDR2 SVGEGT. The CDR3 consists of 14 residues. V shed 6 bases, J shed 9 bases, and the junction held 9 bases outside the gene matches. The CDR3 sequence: CASSPGTGFGIQYF. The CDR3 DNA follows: TGTGCCAGCAGCCCAGGGACAGGGTTTGGCATTCAGTACTTC.

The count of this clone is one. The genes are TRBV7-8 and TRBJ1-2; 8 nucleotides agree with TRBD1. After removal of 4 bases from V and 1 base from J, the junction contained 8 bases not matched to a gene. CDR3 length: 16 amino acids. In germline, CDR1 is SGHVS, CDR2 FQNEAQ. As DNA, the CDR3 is TGTGCCAGCAGCTCCCAGACAGGGGATCATAACTATGGCTACACCTTC. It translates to CASSSQTGDHNYGYTF.

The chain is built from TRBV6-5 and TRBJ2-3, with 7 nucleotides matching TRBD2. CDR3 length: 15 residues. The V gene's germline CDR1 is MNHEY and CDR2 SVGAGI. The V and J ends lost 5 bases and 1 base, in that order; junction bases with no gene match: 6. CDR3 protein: CASSHSRGGTDTQYF. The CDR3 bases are TGTGCCAGCAGTCATTCCCGGGGGGGCACAGATACGCAGTATTTT.

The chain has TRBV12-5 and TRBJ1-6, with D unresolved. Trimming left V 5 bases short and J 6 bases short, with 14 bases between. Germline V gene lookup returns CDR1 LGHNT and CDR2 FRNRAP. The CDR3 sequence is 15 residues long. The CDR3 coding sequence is TGTGCTAGTGGTCCCAGACACTTCCCTAATTCACCCCTCCACTTT. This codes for CASGPRHFPNSPLHF.

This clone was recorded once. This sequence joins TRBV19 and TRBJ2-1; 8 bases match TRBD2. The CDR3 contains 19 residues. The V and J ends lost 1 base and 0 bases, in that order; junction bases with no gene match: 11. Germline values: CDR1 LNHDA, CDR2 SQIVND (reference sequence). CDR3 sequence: CASSIVGGRPTSSYNEQFF. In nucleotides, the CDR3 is TGTGCCAGTAGTATAGTCGGCGGGAGGCCCACCAGCTCCTACAATGAGCAGTTCTTC.

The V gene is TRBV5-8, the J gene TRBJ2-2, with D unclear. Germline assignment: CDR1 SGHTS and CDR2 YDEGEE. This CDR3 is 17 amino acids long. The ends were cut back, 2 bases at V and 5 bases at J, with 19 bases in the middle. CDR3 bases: TGTGCCAGCAGCTTATCGAGTGCCAGGATTGAGACCGGGGAGCTGTTTTTT. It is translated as CASSLSSARIETGELFF.

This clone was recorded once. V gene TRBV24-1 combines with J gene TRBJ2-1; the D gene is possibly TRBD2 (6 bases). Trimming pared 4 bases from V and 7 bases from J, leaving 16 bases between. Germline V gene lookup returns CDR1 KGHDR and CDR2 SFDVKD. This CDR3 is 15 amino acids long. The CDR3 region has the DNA TGTGCCACCAGTGACCGGTGGGCGGGACGGAATGAGCAGTTCTTC. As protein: CATSDRWAGRNEQFF.

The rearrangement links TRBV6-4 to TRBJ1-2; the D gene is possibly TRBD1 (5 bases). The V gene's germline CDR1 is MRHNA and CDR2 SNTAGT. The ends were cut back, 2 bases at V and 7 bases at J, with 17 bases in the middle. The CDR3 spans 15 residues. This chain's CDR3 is CASSDSQGGLSGYTF. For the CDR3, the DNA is TGTGCCAGCAGTGACAGCCAGGGTGGGCTCTCTGGCTACACCTTC.

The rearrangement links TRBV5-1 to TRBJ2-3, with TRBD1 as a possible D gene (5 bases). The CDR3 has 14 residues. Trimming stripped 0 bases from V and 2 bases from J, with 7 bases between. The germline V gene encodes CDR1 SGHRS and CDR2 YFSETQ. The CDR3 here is CASSLGQTTDTQYF. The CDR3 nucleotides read TGCGCCAGCAGCTTGGGACAGACCACAGATACGCAGTATTTT.

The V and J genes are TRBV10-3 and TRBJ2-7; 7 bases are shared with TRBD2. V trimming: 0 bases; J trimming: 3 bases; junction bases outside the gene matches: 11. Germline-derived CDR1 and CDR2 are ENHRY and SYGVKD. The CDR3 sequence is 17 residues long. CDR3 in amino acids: CAISESRGIGLDYEQYF. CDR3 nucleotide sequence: TGTGCCATCAGTGAGTCGCGGGGTATCGGACTAGACTACGAGCAGTACTTC.